This entry features one T cell receptor (beta chain) sequence. As yet, its antigen is unknown. A read error may produce the germline difference seen at one junction end. These data belong to a study of shared clonotypes between healthy human individuals. Germline V gives CDR1 GTSNPN, CDR2 SVGIG (reference sequence). This CDR3 has 13 residues. Study conclusions and caveats: What naive subsets generally showed was a larger estimated richness than memory subsets showed.

Sequenced by immunoSEQ multiplex PCR; TCRdb stores in-frame clones only, minus some. Here the sample spans around 700,000 clones, approximately 75% being singletons. Sequenced input: memory CD4+ T cells sorted from blood. The sample's subset: CD45RA-negative fraction. This chain joins TRBV30 and TRBJ1-1; maybe TRBD1 (5 bases). This TCR derives from a woman between 25 and 40 years old in good health. The CDR3 sequence is CAGRRGLNTEAFF. The CDR3 DNA is TGTGCCGGGAGAAGGGGTCTGAACACTGAAGCTTTCTTT.